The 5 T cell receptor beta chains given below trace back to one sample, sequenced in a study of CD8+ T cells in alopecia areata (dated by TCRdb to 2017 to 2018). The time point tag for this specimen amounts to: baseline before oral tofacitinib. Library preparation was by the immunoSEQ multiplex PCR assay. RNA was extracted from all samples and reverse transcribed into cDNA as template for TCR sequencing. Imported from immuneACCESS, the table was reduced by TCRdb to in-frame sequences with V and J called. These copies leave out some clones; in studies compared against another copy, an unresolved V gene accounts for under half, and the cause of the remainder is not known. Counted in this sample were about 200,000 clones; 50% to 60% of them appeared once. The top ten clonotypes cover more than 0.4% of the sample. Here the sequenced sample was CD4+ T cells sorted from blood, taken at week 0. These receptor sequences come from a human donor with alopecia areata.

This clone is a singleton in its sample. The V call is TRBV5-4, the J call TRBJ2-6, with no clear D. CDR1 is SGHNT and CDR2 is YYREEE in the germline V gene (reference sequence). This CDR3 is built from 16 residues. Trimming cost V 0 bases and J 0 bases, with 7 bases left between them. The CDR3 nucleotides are TGTGCCAGCAGCTTGGGACCTAGCTCTGGGGCCAACGTCCTGACTTTC. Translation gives CASSLGPSSGANVLTF.

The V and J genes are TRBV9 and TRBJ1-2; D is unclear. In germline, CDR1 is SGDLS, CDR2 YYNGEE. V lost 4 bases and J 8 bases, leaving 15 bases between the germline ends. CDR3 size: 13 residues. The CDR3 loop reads CASSPRSLGGYTF. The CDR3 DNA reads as TGTGCCAGCAGCCCCAGGTCCCTAGGAGGCTACACCTTC.

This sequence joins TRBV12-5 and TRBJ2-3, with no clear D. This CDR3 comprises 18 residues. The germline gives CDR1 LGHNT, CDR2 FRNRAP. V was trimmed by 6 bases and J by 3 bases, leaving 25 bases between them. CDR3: CASGDSLLTGFITDTQYF. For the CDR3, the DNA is TGTGCTAGTGGGGATTCATTACTGACGGGTTTCATTACAGATACGCAGTATTTT.

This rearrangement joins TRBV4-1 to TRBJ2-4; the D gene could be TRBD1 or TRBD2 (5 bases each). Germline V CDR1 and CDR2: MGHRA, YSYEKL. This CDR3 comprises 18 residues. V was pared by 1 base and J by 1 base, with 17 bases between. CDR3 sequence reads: CASSQGRVYGDAKNIQYF. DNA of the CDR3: TGCGCCAGCAGCCAAGGCCGCGTGTACGGGGACGCCAAAAACATTCAGTACTTC.

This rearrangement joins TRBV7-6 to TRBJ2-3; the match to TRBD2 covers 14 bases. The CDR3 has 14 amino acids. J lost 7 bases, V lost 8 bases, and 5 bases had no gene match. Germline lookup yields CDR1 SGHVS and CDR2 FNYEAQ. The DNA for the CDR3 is TGTGCCAGCGGGACTAGCGGGAGAATGAATACGCAGTATTTT. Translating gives CASGTSGRMNTQYF.